This T cell receptor (beta chain) is drawn from a study of blood T cell repertoires in COVID-19. Method: immunoSEQ multiplex PCR; TCRdb's copy keeps in-frame clones and lacks some. The data contain 100,000 to 150,000 clones, 70% to 90% of them singletons. Germline CDR1 MNHEY, CDR2 SVGEGT. V shed 5 bases and J shed 1 base, with 11 bases lying between them. The CDR3 contains 14 residues. Sequenced sample: peripheral blood. The chain uses TRBV6-2 or TRBV6-3 and TRBJ2-5; perhaps TRBD1 as D (6 bases). The clonotype comes from a man in his 70s who had recovered from COVID-19. This CDR3 is CASSPGHRQETQYF. For the CDR3, the DNA is TGTGCCAGCAGTCCGGGACACCGCCAAGAGACCCAGTACTTC.